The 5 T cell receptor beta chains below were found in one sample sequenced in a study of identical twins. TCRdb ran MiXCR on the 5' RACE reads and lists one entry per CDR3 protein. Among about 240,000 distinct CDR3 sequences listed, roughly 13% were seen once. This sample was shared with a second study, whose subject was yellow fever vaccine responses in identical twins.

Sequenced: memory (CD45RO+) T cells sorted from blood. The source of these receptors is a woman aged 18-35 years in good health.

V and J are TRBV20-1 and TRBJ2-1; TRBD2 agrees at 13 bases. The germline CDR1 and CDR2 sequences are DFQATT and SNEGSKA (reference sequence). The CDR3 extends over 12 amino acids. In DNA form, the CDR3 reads TGCAGAGGGACTAGCGGGGACAATGAGCAGTTCTTC. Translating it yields CRGTSGDNEQFF.

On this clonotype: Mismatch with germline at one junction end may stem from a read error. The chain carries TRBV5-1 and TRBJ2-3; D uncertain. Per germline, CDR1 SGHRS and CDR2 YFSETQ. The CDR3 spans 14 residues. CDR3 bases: TGCGCCAGCAGCTTGTCGGACCTCACAGATACGCGGTATTTT. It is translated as CASSLSDLTDTRYF.

The CDR3 sequence is CAISDTGTGRGSEGNEQFF. DNA for the CDR3: TGTGCCATCAGTGATACCGGGACAGGGAGGGGGTCAGAAGGCAATGAGCAGTTCTTC. The rearrangement joins TRBV10-3 to TRBJ2-1; 9 nucleotides align to TRBD1. V trimming: 3 bases; J trimming: 6 bases; junction bases outside the gene matches: 18. The germline CDR1 and CDR2 sequences are ENHRY and SYGVKD. The CDR3 has 19 amino acids.

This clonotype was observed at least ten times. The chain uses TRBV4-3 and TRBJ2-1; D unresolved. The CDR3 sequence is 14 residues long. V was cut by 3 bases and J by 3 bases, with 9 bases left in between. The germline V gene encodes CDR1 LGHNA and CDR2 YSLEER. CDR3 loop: CASSQALGYNEQFF. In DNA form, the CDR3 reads TGCGCCAGCAGCCAGGCCCTCGGCTACAATGAGCAGTTCTTC.

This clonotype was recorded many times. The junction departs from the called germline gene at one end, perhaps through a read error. CDR3 region: CASSSNQETQYF. The CDR3 coding sequence is TGTGCCAGCTCATCCAACCAAGAGACCCAGTACTTC. The chain carries TRBV5-1 and TRBJ2-5; D uncertain. Germline V gene sequence: CDR1 SGHRS, CDR2 YFSETQ. This CDR3 is built from 12 residues.